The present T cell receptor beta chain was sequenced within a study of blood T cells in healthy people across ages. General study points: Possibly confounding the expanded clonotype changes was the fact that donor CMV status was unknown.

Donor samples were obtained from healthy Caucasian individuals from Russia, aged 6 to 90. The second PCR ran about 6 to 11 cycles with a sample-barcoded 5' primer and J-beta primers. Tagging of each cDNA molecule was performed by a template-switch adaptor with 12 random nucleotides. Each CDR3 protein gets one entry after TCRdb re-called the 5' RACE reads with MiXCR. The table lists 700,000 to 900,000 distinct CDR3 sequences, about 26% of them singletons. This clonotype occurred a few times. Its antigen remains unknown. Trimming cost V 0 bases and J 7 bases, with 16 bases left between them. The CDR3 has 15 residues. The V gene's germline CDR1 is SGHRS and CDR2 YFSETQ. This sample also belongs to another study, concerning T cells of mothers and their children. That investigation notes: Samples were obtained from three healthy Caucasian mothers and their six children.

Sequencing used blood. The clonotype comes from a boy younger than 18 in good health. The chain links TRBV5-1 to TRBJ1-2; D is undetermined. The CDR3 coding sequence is TGCGCCAGCAGCTTGGCCGCGGGTCCCTCTCGTGGCTACACCTTC. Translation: CASSLAAGPSRGYTF. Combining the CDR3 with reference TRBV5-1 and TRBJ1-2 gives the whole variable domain KAGVTQTPRYLIKTRGQQVTLSCSPISGHRSVSWYQQTPGQGLQFLFEYFSETQRNKGNFPGRFSGRQFSNSRSEMNVSTLELGDSALYLCASSLAAGPSRGYTFGSGTRLTVV.